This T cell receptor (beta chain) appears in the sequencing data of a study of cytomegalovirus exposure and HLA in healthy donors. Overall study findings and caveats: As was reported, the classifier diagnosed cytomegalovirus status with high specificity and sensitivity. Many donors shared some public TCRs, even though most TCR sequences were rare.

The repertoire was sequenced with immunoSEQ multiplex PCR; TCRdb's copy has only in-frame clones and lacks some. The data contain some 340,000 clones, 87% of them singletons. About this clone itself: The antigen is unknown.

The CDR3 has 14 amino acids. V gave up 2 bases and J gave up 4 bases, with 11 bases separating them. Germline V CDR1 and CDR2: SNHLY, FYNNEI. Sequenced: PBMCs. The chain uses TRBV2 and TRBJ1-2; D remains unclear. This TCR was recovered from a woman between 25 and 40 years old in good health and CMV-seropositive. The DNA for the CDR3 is TGTGCCAGCAGTGAAAACGAGGCTAGCTATGGCTACACCTTC. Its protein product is CASSENEASYGYTF.